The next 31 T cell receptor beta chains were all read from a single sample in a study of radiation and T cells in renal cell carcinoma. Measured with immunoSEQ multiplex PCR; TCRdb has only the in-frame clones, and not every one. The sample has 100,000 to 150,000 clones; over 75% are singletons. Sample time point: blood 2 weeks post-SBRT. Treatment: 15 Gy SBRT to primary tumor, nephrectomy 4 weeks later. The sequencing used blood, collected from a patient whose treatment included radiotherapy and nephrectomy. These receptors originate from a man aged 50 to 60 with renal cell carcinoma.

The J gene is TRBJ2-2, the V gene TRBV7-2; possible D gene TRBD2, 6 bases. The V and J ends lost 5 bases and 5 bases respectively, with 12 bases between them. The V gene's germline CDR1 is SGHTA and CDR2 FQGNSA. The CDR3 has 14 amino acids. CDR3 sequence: CASSQFGGTGELFF. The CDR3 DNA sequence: TGTGCCAGCAGCCAATTTGGGGGGACCGGGGAGCTGTTTTTT.

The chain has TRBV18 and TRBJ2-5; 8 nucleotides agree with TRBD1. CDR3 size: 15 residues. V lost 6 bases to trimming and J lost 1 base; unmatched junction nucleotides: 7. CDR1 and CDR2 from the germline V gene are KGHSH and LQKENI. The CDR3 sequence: CASSGQGTGQETQYF. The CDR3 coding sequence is TGTGCCAGCTCCGGACAGGGAACGGGCCAAGAGACCCAGTACTTC.

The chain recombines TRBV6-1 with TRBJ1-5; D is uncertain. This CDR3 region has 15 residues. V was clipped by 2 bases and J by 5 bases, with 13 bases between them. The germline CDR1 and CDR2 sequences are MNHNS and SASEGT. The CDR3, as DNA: TGTGCCAGCAGTGAATTTGGAACAGACTATCAGCCCCAGCATTTT. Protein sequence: CASSEFGTDYQPQHF.

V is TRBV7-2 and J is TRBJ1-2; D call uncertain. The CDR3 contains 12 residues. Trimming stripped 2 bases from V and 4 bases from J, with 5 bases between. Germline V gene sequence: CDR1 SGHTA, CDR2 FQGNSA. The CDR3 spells CASSLFTYGYTF. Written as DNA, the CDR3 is TGTGCCAGCAGCTTATTTACCTATGGCTACACCTTC.

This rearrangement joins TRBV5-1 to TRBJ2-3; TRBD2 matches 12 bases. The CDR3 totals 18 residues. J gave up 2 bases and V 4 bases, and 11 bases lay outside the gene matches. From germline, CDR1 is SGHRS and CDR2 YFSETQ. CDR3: CASSELLAGGANTDTQYF. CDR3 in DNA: TGCGCCAGCAGCGAACTACTAGCGGGAGGAGCGAACACAGATACGCAGTATTTT. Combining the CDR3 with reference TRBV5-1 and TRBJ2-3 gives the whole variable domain KAGVTQTPRYLIKTRGQQVTLSCSPISGHRSVSWYQQTPGQGLQFLFEYFSETQRNKGNFPGRFSGRQFSNSRSEMNVSTLELGDSALYLCASSELLAGGANTDTQYFGPGTRLTVL.

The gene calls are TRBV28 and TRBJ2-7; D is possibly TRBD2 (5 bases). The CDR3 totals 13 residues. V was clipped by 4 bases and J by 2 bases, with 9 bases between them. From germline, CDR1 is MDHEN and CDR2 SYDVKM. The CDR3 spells CASSSGRAYEQYF. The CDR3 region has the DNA TGTGCCAGCAGTTCGGGGAGAGCCTACGAGCAGTACTTC.

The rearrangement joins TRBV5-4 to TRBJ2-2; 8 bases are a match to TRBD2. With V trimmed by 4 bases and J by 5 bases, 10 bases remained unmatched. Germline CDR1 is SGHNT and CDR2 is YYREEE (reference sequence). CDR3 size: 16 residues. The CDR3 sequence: CASSPGGGIRTGELFF. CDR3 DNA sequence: TGTGCCAGCAGCCCGGGAGGGGGGATAAGGACCGGGGAGCTGTTTTTT.

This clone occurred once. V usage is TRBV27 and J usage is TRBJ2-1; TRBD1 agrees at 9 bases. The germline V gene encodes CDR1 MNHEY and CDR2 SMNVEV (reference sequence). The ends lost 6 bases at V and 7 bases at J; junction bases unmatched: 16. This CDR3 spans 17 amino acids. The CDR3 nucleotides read TGTGCCAGCAGCCCCCCCCCGTGGGACAGGGTTAGGAATGAGCAGTTCTTC. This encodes CASSPPPWDRVRNEQFF.

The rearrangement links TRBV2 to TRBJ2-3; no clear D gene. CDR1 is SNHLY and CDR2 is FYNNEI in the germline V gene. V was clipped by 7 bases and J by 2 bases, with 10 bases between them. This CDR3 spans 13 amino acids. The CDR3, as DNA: TGTGCCAGCAACCCGGCCTTCACAGATACGCAGTATTTT. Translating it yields CASNPAFTDTQYF.

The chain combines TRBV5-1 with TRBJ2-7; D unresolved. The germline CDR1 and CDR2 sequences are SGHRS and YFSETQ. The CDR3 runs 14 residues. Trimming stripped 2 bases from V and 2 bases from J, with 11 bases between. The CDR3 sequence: CASSFLTATYEQYF. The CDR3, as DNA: TGCGCCAGCAGCTTTTTGACGGCAACCTACGAGCAGTACTTC.

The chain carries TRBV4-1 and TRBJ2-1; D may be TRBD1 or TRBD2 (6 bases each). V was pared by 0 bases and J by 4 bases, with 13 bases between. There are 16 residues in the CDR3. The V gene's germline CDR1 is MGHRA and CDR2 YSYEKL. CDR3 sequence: CASSQDAGHDYNEQFF. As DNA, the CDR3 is TGCGCCAGCAGCCAAGATGCGGGACACGATTACAATGAGCAGTTCTTC.

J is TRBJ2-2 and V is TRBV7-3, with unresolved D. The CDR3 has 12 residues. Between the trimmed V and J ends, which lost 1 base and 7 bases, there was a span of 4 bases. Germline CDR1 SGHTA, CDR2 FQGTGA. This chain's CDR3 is CASSLMGGELFF. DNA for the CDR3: TGTGCCAGCAGCTTAATGGGCGGGGAGCTGTTTTTT.

The CDR3 DNA sequence: TGTGCCTGGGTAGCCCCGACGCACACAGATACGCAGTATTTT. Residues: CAWVAPTHTDTQYF. The genes are TRBV30 and TRBJ2-3; D is ambiguous. V shed 5 bases and J shed 2 bases, with 14 bases lying between them. The CDR3 runs 14 residues. CDR1 and CDR2 from the germline V gene are GTSNPN and SVGIG (reference sequence).

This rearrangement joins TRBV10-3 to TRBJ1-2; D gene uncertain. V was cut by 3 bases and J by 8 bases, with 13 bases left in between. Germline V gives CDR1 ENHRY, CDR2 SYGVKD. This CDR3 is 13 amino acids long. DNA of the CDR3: TGTGCCATCAGTGAACGGATCCCTGCGGGCTACACCTTC. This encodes CAISERIPAGYTF.

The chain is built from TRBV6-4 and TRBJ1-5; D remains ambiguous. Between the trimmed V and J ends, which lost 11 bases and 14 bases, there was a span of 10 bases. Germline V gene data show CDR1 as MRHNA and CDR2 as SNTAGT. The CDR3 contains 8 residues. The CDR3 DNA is TGTGCCGCGGGGATTAAGCATTTT. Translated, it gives CAAGIKHF.

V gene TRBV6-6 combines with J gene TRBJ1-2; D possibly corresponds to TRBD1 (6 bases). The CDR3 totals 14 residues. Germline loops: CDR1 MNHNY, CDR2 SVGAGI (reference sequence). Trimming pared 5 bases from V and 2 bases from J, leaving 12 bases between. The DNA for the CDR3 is TGTGCCAGCAGTGACCACACAGGGAACTATGGCTACACCTTC. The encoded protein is CASSDHTGNYGYTF.

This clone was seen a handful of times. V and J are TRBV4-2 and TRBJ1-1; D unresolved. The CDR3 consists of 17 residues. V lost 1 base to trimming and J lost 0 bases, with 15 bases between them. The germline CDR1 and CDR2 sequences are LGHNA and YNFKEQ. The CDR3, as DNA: TGTGCCAGCAGCCAAGTGGCGTGGGGTCGGCTGAACACTGAAGCTTTCTTT. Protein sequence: CASSQVAWGRLNTEAFF.

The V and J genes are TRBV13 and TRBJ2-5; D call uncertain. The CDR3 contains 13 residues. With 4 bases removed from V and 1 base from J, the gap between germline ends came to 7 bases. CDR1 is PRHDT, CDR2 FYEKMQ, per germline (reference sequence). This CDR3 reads CASSSPVQETQYF. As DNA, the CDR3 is TGTGCCAGCAGCTCCCCAGTCCAAGAGACCCAGTACTTC.

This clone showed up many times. CDR3 residues: CASSRQGALEQYF. In DNA form, the CDR3 reads TGTGCCAGCAGTCGACAGGGGGCGTTGGAGCAGTACTTC. The rearrangement joins TRBV28 to TRBJ2-7, with TRBD1 matching over 10 bases. The CDR3 is 13 residues long. Germline V CDR1 and CDR2: MDHEN, SYDVKM. Trimming cost V 5 bases and J 7 bases; bases outside gene matches: 5.

For the CDR3, the DNA is TGTGCCAGCAAGGTTTCGGACCAGCCCCAGCATTTT. It specifies CASKVSDQPQHF. The chain links TRBV28 to TRBJ1-5; D ambiguous. The CDR3 sequence is 12 residues long. V was clipped by 7 bases and J by 7 bases, with 11 bases between them. CDR1 MDHEN and CDR2 SYDVKM come from the germline V gene.

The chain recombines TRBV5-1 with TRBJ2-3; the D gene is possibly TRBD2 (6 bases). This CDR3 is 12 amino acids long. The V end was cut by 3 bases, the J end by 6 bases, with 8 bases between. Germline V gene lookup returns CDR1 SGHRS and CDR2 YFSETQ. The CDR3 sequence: CASSSRGDTQYF. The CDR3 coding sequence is TGCGCCAGCAGCTCGCGGGGTGATACGCAGTATTTT.

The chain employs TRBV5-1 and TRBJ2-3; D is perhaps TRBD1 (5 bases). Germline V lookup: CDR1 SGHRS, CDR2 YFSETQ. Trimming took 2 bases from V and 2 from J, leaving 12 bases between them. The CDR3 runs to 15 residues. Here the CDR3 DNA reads TGCGCCAGCAGCTTAGGTGGCAGGGTCACAGATACGCAGTATTTT. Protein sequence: CASSLGGRVTDTQYF.

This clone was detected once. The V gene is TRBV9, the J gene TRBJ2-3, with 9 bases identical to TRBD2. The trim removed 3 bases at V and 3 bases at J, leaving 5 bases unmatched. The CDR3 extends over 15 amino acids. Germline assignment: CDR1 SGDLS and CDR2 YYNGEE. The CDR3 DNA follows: TGTGCCAGCAGCGGACGCGGGGGGGAGACAGATACGCAGTATTTT. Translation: CASSGRGGETDTQYF.

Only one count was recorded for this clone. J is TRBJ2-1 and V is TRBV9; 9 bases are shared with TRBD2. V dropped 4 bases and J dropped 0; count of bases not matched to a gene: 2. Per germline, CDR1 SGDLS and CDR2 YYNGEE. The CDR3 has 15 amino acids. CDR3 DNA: TGTGCCAGCAGCCTTAGCGGGAGCTCCTACAATGAGCAGTTCTTC. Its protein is CASSLSGSSYNEQFF.

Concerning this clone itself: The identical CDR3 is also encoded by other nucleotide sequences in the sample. The CDR3 here is CAWSQLGTANEQFF. CDR3 DNA sequence: TGTGCCTGGAGCCAACTTGGAACTGCGAATGAGCAGTTCTTC. V is TRBV30 and J is TRBJ2-1; D is unclear. Germline CDR1 and CDR2: GTSNPN and SVGIG (reference sequence). Trimming removed 3 bases from V and 7 bases from J, with 16 bases in between. The CDR3 loop spans 14 amino acids.

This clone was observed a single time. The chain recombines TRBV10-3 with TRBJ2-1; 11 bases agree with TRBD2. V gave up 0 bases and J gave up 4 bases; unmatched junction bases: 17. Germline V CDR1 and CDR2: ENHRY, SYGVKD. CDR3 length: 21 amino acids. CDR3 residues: CAISESLGQFKGTSGYNEQFF. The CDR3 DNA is TGTGCCATCAGTGAGTCATTAGGGCAGTTTAAAGGGACTAGCGGATACAATGAGCAGTTCTTC.

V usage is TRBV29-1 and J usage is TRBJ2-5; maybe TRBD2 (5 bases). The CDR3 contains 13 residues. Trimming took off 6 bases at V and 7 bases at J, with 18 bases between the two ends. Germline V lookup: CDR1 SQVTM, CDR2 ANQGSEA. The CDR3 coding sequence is TGCAGCGTCGCCCCGGGGATCCTGGGGACCCAGTACTTC. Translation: CSVAPGILGTQYF.

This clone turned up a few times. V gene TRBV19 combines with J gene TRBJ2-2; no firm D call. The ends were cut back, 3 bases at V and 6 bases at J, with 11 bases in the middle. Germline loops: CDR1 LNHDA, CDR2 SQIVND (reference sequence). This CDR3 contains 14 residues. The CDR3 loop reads CASSIPLGAGELFF. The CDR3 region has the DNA TGTGCCAGTAGTATCCCGCTCGGTGCCGGGGAGCTGTTTTTT.

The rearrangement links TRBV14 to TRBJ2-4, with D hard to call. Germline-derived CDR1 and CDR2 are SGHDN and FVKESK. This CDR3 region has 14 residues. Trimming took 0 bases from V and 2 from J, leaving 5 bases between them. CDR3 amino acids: CASSQEWTKNIQYF. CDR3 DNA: TGTGCCAGCAGCCAAGAATGGACCAAAAACATTCAGTACTTC.

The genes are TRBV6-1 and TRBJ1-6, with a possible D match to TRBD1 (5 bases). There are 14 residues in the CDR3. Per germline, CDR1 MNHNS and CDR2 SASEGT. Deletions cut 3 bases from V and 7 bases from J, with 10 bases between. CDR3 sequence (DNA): TGTGCCAGCAGTGACCAGGGTAACAATTCACCCCTCCACTTT. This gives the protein CASSDQGNNSPLHF.

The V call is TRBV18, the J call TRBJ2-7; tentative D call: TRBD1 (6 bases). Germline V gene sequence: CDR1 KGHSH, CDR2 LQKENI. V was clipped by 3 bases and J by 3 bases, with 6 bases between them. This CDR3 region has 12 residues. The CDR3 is CASSPDSYEQYF. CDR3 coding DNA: TGTGCCAGCTCACCGGACAGCTACGAGCAGTACTTC. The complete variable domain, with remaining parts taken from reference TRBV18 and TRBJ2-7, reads NAGVMQNPRHLVRRRGQEARLRCSPMKGHSHVYWYRQLPEEGLKFMVYLQKENIIDESGMPKERFSAEFPKEGPSILRIQQVVRGDSAAYFCASSPDSYEQYFGPGTRLTVT.